The source of this T cell receptor (beta chain) is a study of CXCR3-negative and CXCR3-positive naive CD8 T cells (dated by TCRdb to the late 2010s). Notes on the research overall: In total, roughly 150 million TRB reads were obtained, or roughly 1.5 +/- 0.3 million reads per library. Diversity and physicochemical repertoire analyses were performed on 11 donors pooled from two independent experiments. Naive subsets from 5 or 6 donors and memory cells from 3 donors were included in the TRBV-TRBJ cluster analysis.

General study outcomes and caveats: CXCR3 expression partially decreased after cryopreservation, so most assays used freshly isolated PBMCs. Comparably high repertoire diversity was found in both naive subsets, whereas much lower repertoire diversity was found in memory CD8+ T cells. TRB CDR3s from CXCR3-positive naive cells showed higher hydrophobicity (lower Kidera factor 4), lower energy, and higher strength and volume indices than CXCR3-negative naive cells. Similar TRBV-TRBJ usage was shown by naive CXCR3-negative and CXCR3-positive cells from the same donor, whereas distinct patterns were shown by memory cells. Because surface CD5, which has been linked to self-reactivity in mice, was comparable between naive subsets, TCR interaction strength was also inferred from TRB CDR3 physicochemical properties.

For sequencing, a NextSeq 550 was employed. The Human TCR Profiling Kit (MiLaboratory) was used to make UMI-labeled 5' RACE TRB cDNA libraries. The full amount of extracted RNA was used for cDNA synthesis, and the full amount of resulting cDNA was used for PCR amplification. Libraries were prepared in parallel using an identical number of PCR cycles. In the source study's methods: With a requirement of at least two reads per UMI, MIGEC and MiXCR extracted about 53,000 +/- 9,400 unique UMI-labeled TRB cDNA molecules per library. An average of 40,000 +/- 10,000 functional in-frame TRB CDR3 nucleotide clonotypes without stop codons was found per library. After downsampling to 5000 UMI-labeled TRB molecules per sample, diversity metrics, including normalized Shannon-Wiener and Chao1, were computed in VDJtools. Clonotype-size-weighted physicochemical properties of the central five CDR3 residues (interaction energy, strength, volume and Kidera factor 4) were computed in VDJtools. The reads, reprocessed by TCRdb, yield one row per CDR3 protein sequence and no DNA. Here the V and J calls rest on TCRdb's processing, not on the authors' analysis. The sample table includes 120,000 to 150,000 distinct CDR3 sequences. The ten largest clones capture about 0.27% of the sample.

The CDR1 and CDR2 encoded by the germline V gene (reference sequence) are SEHNR and FQNEAQ. The CDR3 holds 15 amino acids from the cysteine to the phenylalanine. No DNA appears here. Points on this clonotype: Its antigen remains undetermined.

For each CD8+ T cell subset, flow sorting was done in triplicate, and a few hundred thousand cells per subset went directly into RLT lysis buffer. To keep memory contaminants out, a stringent definition of naive CD8+ T cells was applied: CD45RO-CCR7+CD27+CD95-. Peripheral blood mononuclear cells were isolated from buffy coats by standard density gradient centrifugation. Naive CXCR3-negative and CXCR3-positive CD8+ T cells were flow-sorted using a FACSAria III. An RNeasy Mini Kit was used to extract total RNA from the sorted cells. This sequence originates from a human donor in good health. Some clones in this sample may be carry-over from other donors' samples. The sample comprised naive CXCR3+ CD8+ T cells from blood. Taken with the paper, the label for cell subset or site translates to: CD45RO-CCR7+CD27+CD95- naive CD8+ T cells expressing CXCR3 (TNR3+). The chain links TRBV7-9 with TRBJ2-1; there is no DNA to check the TCRdb D call of TRBD1. The CDR3 reads CASINSGQGANEQFF.